The 19 T cell receptor beta chains listed next were all sequenced from one sample in a study of metastatic and nonmetastatic thyroid tumors (TCRdb year 2020). The library was prepared using PCR. These reads were obtained on an Illumina HiSeq 4000. Through fastp at Q25 and MiXCR, TCRdb rebuilt clones from the public reads, retaining in-frame beta chains. Counted in this sample were under 45,000 clones; 28% of them appeared once. Almost 10% of the sample is held by the ten biggest clonotypes. No patient had received any treatment before thyroid surgery. The sample taken for sequencing was blood. The receptors come from a male donor with papillary thyroid cancer or a benign thyroid nodule (not recorded which). Some clones in this sample may be carry-over from other donors' samples.

This clone was observed a few times. The rearrangement joins TRBV10-3 to TRBJ2-7; D call uncertain. Trimming took 0 bases from V and 3 from J, leaving 3 bases between them. The V gene's germline CDR1 is ENHRY and CDR2 SYGVKD. CDR3 size: 12 residues. In DNA, the CDR3 is TGTGCCATCAGTGAGTCCCGCTACGAGCAGTACTTC. Its protein product is CAISESRYEQYF.

This clone was picked up a small number of times. The genes are TRBV29-1 and TRBJ2-1, with a tentative D call TRBD2 (5 bases). There are 15 residues in the CDR3. The germline V and J ends were trimmed by 6 bases and 6 bases, with 21 bases remaining between them. The V gene's germline CDR1 is SQVTM and CDR2 ANQGSEA. The DNA of the CDR3 is TGCAGCGTCTGTAGGACTCAGTCCCCCCCCAATGAGCAGTTCTTC. Translation: CSVCRTQSPPNEQFF.

This clone appeared a few times. The chain employs TRBV7-9 and TRBJ2-6; no clear D gene. The CDR3 length is 11 residues. Deletions cut 3 bases from V and 14 bases from J, with 8 bases between. Germline lookup yields CDR1 SEHNR and CDR2 FQNEAQ (reference sequence). CDR3: CASSLKALLTF. The CDR3 bases are TGTGCCAGCAGCTTGAAAGCTCTCCTGACTTTC.

This clone was seen a handful of times. A junction end diverges from the germline sequence, so it may reflect a read error. The chain is built from TRBV28 and TRBJ2-7, with 9 bases lining up with TRBD2. Germline assignment: CDR1 MDHEN and CDR2 SYDVKM. This CDR3 region has 15 residues. This CDR3 is CASSLFSRSGRPTDF. In DNA form, the CDR3 reads TGTGCCAGCAGTTTATTCTCTCGCAGCGGGAGGCCCACGGACTTC.

This clone was seen at least ten times. V usage is TRBV19 and J usage is TRBJ1-4; D is unclear. V gave up 5 bases and J gave up 0 bases, with 13 bases separating them. The germline gives CDR1 LNHDA, CDR2 SQIVND (reference sequence). This CDR3 is 16 amino acids long. The CDR3 is CASSAGLLSTNEKLFF. The CDR3 DNA is TGTGCCAGTAGTGCCGGACTCCTTTCAACTAATGAAAAACTGTTTTTT.

This clone was observed a handful of times. This chain links TRBV6-1 with TRBJ1-2, with 7 bases lining up with TRBD1. V dropped 2 bases and J dropped 2; count of bases not matched to a gene: 5. The CDR3 totals 15 residues. Germline V lookup: CDR1 MNHNS, CDR2 SASEGT. CDR3 region: CASSEQNRGNYGYTF. CDR3 in DNA: TGTGCCAGCAGTGAACAGAACAGGGGCAACTATGGCTACACCTTC.

The chain is built from TRBV6-2 or TRBV6-3 and TRBJ1-2; D ambiguous. CDR3 length: 13 amino acids. V was clipped by 6 bases and J by 3 bases, with 11 bases between them. CDR1 and CDR2 from the germline V gene are MNHEY and SVGEGT. CDR3 amino acids: CASRLAGYYGYTF. CDR3 coding DNA: TGTGCCAGCAGACTAGCGGGGTACTATGGCTACACCTTC.

In its sample, this clone is medium-sized. J is TRBJ2-2 and V is TRBV6-2 or TRBV6-3; 7 bases fit TRBD2. Looked up from germline, CDR1 is MNHEY and CDR2 is SVGEGT. This CDR3 spans 15 amino acids. The trim removed 3 bases at V and 1 base at J, leaving 2 bases unmatched. The CDR3 nucleotides read TGTGCCAGCAGTTATGCGGGGGAGAACACCGGGGAGCTGTTTTTT. Amino acids: CASSYAGENTGELFF.

The V call is TRBV30, the J call TRBJ1-3; tentatively, D is TRBD1 (5 bases). CDR1 GTSNPN and CDR2 SVGIG come from the germline V gene (reference sequence). The CDR3 sequence is 14 residues long. V dropped 5 bases and J dropped 4 bases, with 15 bases sitting between them. The CDR3 DNA sequence: TGTGCCTGGGCGGGGGGATTCTCCGGAAACACCATATATTTT. It yields the protein CAWAGGFSGNTIYF.

The rearrangement joins TRBV28 to TRBJ2-5; D possibly uses TRBD1 or TRBD2 (5 bases each). The CDR3 spans 15 residues. The germline V gene has CDR1 MDHEN and CDR2 SYDVKM. Trimming stripped 1 base from V and 2 bases from J, with 11 bases between. The CDR3 DNA is TGTGCCAGCAGTTTATCGGGACCGAGGCAAGAGACCCAGTACTTC. Protein: CASSLSGPRQETQYF.

This clone is medium-sized by share. This rearrangement joins TRBV6-4 to TRBJ2-5; 16 nucleotides align to TRBD2. The CDR3 totals 16 residues. J gave up 3 bases and V 6 bases, and 4 bases lay outside the gene matches. Germline lookup yields CDR1 MRHNA and CDR2 SNTAGT. CDR3 coding DNA: TGTGCCAGCAGCCCGGGACTAGCGGGAGGGGAAGAGACCCAGTACTTC. Its translation is CASSPGLAGGEETQYF.

At least ten counts were recorded for this clone. The rearrangement links TRBV19 to TRBJ1-1; TRBD1 matches 10 bases. V gave up 5 bases and J gave up 3 bases; unmatched junction bases: 15. Germline values: CDR1 LNHDA, CDR2 SQIVND (reference sequence). This CDR3 has 18 amino acids. The CDR3 protein is CASSPLGTGATADTEAFF. The CDR3 DNA reads as TGTGCCAGTAGTCCTCTGGGGACAGGGGCTACAGCGGACACTGAAGCTTTCTTT.

Remarks on this clone: It is likely a read error, because the conserved phenylalanine at the end of the CDR3 is missing. The rearrangement links TRBV7-6 to TRBJ1-3, with 8 bases matching TRBD1. The ends lost 6 bases at V and 4 bases at J; junction bases unmatched: 11. CDR3 length: 16 amino acids. The germline CDR1 and CDR2 sequences are SGHVS and FNYEAQ. This chain's CDR3 is CASRPRRGLVGNTIYL. For the CDR3, the DNA is TGTGCCAGCAGACCACGCAGGGGGCTCGTAGGAAACACCATATATCTT.

Within the sample, this clone is medium-sized. The V and J genes are TRBV6-1 and TRBJ2-7; D gene ambiguous. The V and J ends lost 0 bases and 2 bases respectively, with 8 bases between them. The CDR3 is 14 residues long. The V gene's germline CDR1 is MNHNS and CDR2 SASEGT. The CDR3 is CASSEAPIAYEQYF. In DNA form, the CDR3 reads TGTGCCAGCAGTGAAGCCCCAATTGCCTACGAGCAGTACTTC.

This clone was recorded only once. This rearrangement joins TRBV11-2 to TRBJ2-3, with D unclear. CDR1 and CDR2 from the germline V gene are SGHAT and FQNNGV. This CDR3 has 14 residues. Deletions cut 1 base from V and 1 base from J, with 6 bases between. For the CDR3, the DNA is TGTGCCAGCAGCTTAGTTTTTGGCACAGATACGCAGTATTTT. Protein sequence: CASSLVFGTDTQYF.

The rearrangement joins TRBV5-1 to TRBJ1-5, with a weak D call TRBD1 (5 bases). The length of the CDR3 is 15 residues. Deletions cut 6 bases from V and 10 bases from J, with 23 bases between. Germline CDR1 SGHRS, CDR2 YFSETQ. CDR3 sequence: CASIPRGESGHPQHF. The CDR3 DNA sequence: TGCGCCAGCATCCCGCGGGGGGAGAGCGGACATCCCCAGCATTTT.

This chain joins TRBV7-9 and TRBJ2-1; D remains ambiguous. Looked up from germline, CDR1 is SEHNR and CDR2 is FQNEAQ (reference sequence). CDR3 length: 14 residues. The CDR3 loop is CAWTDPRSYNEQFF. In nucleotides, the CDR3 is TGTGCATGGACCGACCCCCGCTCCTACAATGAGCAGTTCTTC.

This clone was seen only a few times. The V call is TRBV6-2 or TRBV6-3, the J call TRBJ2-7, with TRBD2 matching 13 bases. Germline V gene sequence: CDR1 MNHEY, CDR2 SVGEGT. The CDR3 contains 16 residues. With 7 bases clipped from V and 9 bases from J, the junction kept 15 bases outside the gene matches. CDR3 DNA sequence: TGTGCCAGCACCTCCCGGACTAGCGGGAGTAGTTTCTTGCAGTACTTC. It yields the protein CASTSRTSGSSFLQYF.

The rearrangement uses TRBV20-1 and TRBJ1-5; 7 nucleotides line up with TRBD1. Trimming at V came to 0 bases and at J to 3 bases, leaving 5 bases not matched to a gene. CDR3 length equals 15 residues. The germline V gene has CDR1 DFQATT and CDR2 SNEGSKA (reference sequence). This CDR3 is CSARDRQGHNQPQHF. In DNA, the CDR3 is TGCAGTGCTAGAGATCGACAGGGTCACAATCAGCCCCAGCATTTT.